This T cell receptor (beta chain) was retrieved from a study of neurological immune-mediated disorders. Trimming took 3 bases from V and 5 from J, leaving 17 bases between them. Germline V gene data show CDR1 as SGHRS and CDR2 as YFSETQ. This CDR3 region has 15 residues. TCRdb analysed the 5' RACE reads with MiXCR anew, one entry per CDR3 protein. The data hold approximately 65,000 distinct CDR3 sequences, with more than 3.5% observed a single time. This clonotype has a count of ten or more. V usage is TRBV5-1 and J usage is TRBJ1-1, with D possibly matching TRBD1 (5 bases). This receptor was identified in a man in his fifties with multiple sclerosis. The material sequenced was PBMCs. Here the CDR3 reads CASSSIRQSQTEAFF. The CDR3 DNA reads TGCGCCAGCAGCTCTATCCGACAGAGCCAAACTGAAGCTTTCTTT.